This T cell receptor (beta chain) was obtained from a study of blood T cell repertoires in COVID-19. Study at large: Spain, Italy and the United States supplied samples that represented acute and convalescent COVID-19. Nucleic acid was either cDNA or gDNA, and it came from T cells, B-cell-depleted T cells, or PBMCs.

Original processing methods: Estimated nucleated cell counts came from reference gene primer amplification. The data were produced by immunoSEQ multiplex PCR, yet TCRdb's version contains in-frame clones alone and is incomplete. V and J calls and clone size come straight from that table; D and trimming were deduced from the DNA. Here the sample spans under 170,000 clones, 80% to 90% being singletons. V lost 0 bases to trimming and J lost 6 bases, with 7 bases between them. Germline lookup yields CDR1 SGHRS and CDR2 YFSETQ. This CDR3 spans 14 amino acids. The sample comprised peripheral blood. V gene TRBV5-1 combines with J gene TRBJ1-6; no clear D gene. This clonotype originated in a man between 65 and 79 years old with acute or convalescent COVID-19. CDR3 amino acids: CASSLAPPNSPLHF. The CDR3 nucleotides are TGCGCCAGCAGCTTGGCCCCTCCTAATTCACCCCTCCACTTT.